A selection of T cell receptor beta chains follows, all from one sample in a study of blood T cell repertoires in COVID-19. Here immunoSEQ multiplex PCR was the method, and the copy in TCRdb shows in-frame clones only, minus some. The table includes 250,000 to 350,000 clones, 80% to 90% detected once. The source material was PBMCs or T cells enriched from blood (not recorded which). These receptors were obtained from a woman aged 18-35 years who had recovered from COVID-19. Both conserved end residues are part of each CDR3. D genes are given only for firm matches. Clone size is not always given. Where it is, it says once, few, many or a class for expanded clones.

NA	NA	TRBV7-9	TRBJ1-2	TGTGCCAGCAGCTTAGGCCAGGGTTATGGTGGCTACACCTTC	CASSLGQGYGGYTF
NA	NA	TRBV6-5	TRBJ2-5	TGTGCCAGCAGTTACGACCGGGGGGAGACCCAGTACTTC	CASSYDRGETQYF
NA	NA	TRBV18	TRBJ2-2	TGTGCCAGCTCACCACCCCGGGCCGGGGAGCTGTTTTTT	CASSPPRAGELFF
NA	NA	TRBV5-4	TRBJ1-5	TGTGCCAGGGATCGGACAGATAGCAATCAGCCCCAGCATTTT	CARDRTDSNQPQHF
NA	NA	TRBV4-1	TRBJ1-3	TGCGCCAGCAGCCAGGGAGGGGAAAACACCATATATTTT	CASSQGGENTIYF
TRBD1	NA	TRBV6-2/TRBV6-3	TRBJ1-4	TGTGCCAGCAGTGACGGGACAGGGTTCAATGAAAAACTGTTTTTT	CASSDGTGFNEKLFF
NA	NA	TRBV6-5	TRBJ1-2	TGTGCCAGCAGTCAGTCAGGGCTGCCCAACTATGGCTACACCTTC	CASSQSGLPNYGYTF
NA	NA	TRBV13	TRBJ1-2	TGTGCCAGCAGCATAAGGGGGAGGGATGGCTACACCTTC	CASSIRGRDGYTF
TRBD1	NA	TRBV4-1	TRBJ1-2	TGCGCCAGCAGCCATGAGCTGACAGGGAACTATGGCTACACCTTC	CASSHELTGNYGYTF
NA	few	TRBV3-1/TRBV3-2	TRBJ2-1	TGTGCCAGCAGCCAAGATCGCCAGAGCGGGTCTAGCTCCTACAATGAGCAGTTCTTC	CASSQDRQSGSSSYNEQFF
TRBD1	NA	TRBV9	TRBJ2-1	TGTGCCAGCAGCGTGGACAGGGTCATGTACAATGAGCAGTTCTTC	CASSVDRVMYNEQFF
NA	once	TRBV18	TRBJ1-1	TGTGCCAGCTCAGTAGGAGCGGGGTGGAACACTGAAGCTTTCTTT	CASSVGAGWNTEAFF
NA	NA	TRBV11-2	TRBJ2-1	TGTGCCAGCAGCCCCCGCGGGGAGGACCACAATGAGCAGTTCTTC	CASSPRGEDHNEQFF
TRBD2	NA	TRBV5-1	TRBJ2-3	TGCGCCAGCAGCTTGTTCCTAGCGGGGGGGCTTATAGATACGCAGTATTTT	CASSLFLAGGLIDTQYF
TRBD2	NA	TRBV5-1	TRBJ2-7	TGCGCCAGCAGTACGAGCGGGGGGGCCTCCTACGAGCAGTACTTC	CASSTSGGASYEQYF
NA	NA	TRBV5-4	TRBJ1-1	TGTGCCAGCAGCTTACAGGGGAACACTGAAGCTTTCTTT	CASSLQGNTEAFF
NA	NA	TRBV6-6	TRBJ1-2	TGTGCCAGCAGTTACTCGGCAGGGGTTGGCTACACCTTC	CASSYSAGVGYTF
TRBD1	NA	TRBV19	TRBJ1-1	TGTGCCAGTAGTACTCGGACAGGGACGAGGGGAACAGATGAAGCTTTCTTT	CASSTRTGTRGTDEAFF
TRBD1	NA	TRBV19	TRBJ1-1	TGTGCCAGTAGTGTACAGGGGATGAACACTGAAGCTTTCTTT	CASSVQGMNTEAFF
NA	NA	TRBV7-9	TRBJ1-2	TGTGCCAGCAGCTTCGGACCTACAGGAAACTATGGCTACACCTTC	CASSFGPTGNYGYTF
TRBD2	once	TRBV27	TRBJ2-3	TGTGCCAGCAGATATAGCGGGGGTTACACAGATACGCAGTATTTT	CASRYSGGYTDTQYF
NA	NA	TRBV21-1	TRBJ1-1	TGTGCCAGCAGCACACAGGGGAAGCACACTGAAGCTTTCTTT	CASSTQGKHTEAFF
TRBD1	NA	TRBV29-1	TRBJ2-7	TGCAGCGTTGAAGATACCGGGACAGGGGGCTCCTACGAGCAGTACTTC	CSVEDTGTGGSYEQYF
NA	once	TRBV7-9	TRBJ2-5	TGTGCCAGCAGCTTAATCGGGGGGCTCCAAGAGACCCAGTACTTC	CASSLIGGLQETQYF
TRBD1	NA	TRBV30	TRBJ2-1	TGTGCCTGGAGGGTTAGAGGACAGGGAAACAATGAGCAGTTCTTC	CAWRVRGQGNNEQFF
TRBD1	once	TRBV27	TRBJ2-4	TGTGCCAGCAGTTTATCAGGGACAGGGAGTTACATTCAGTACTTC	CASSLSGTGSYIQYF
NA	NA	TRBV9	TRBJ2-1	TGTGCCAGCAGCGTAGAGTCAACGGTATCCTACAATGAGCAGTTCTTC	CASSVESTVSYNEQFF
NA	NA	TRBV27	TRBJ2-1	TGTGCCAGCAGTTCTGGCGGGACCTACAATGAGCAGTTCTTC	CASSSGGTYNEQFF
TRBD1	NA	TRBV7-9	TRBJ1-1	TGTGCCAGCAGCCACGGACAGGGGAGTCCTGAAGCTTTCTTT	CASSHGQGSPEAFF
NA	NA	TRBV27	TRBJ1-1	TGTGCCAGCACACGGTCCCTAGCGAACACTGAAGCTTTCTTT	CASTRSLANTEAFF
TRBD1	NA	TRBV5-1	TRBJ1-5	TGCGCCAGCAGCTCCCTTCCGACAGGGGGATACAATCAGCCCCAGCATTTT	CASSSLPTGGYNQPQHF
NA	NA	TRBV15	TRBJ1-6	TGTGCCACCAGCAGAGGATTACTGGGAGAAACCTATAATTCACCCCTCCACTTT	CATSRGLLGETYNSPLHF